The 19 T cell receptor beta chains given below trace back to one sample, sequenced in a study of vaccination effects on CD4 cells after COVID-19. After around 10 days in culture, the CD4+ T cells were isolated. Each participant received a vaccine that was either BNT162b2 or mRNA-1273, given as two doses. The antigens these receptors bind are not known. Method: immunoSEQ multiplex PCR; TCRdb's copy keeps in-frame clones and lacks some. The table shows approximately 74,000 clones, with roughly 75% occurring only once. This specimen consisted of CD4+ T cells from PBMCs cultured without peptide, obtained after COVID-19 vaccination. These receptors all come from a human donor who received a COVID-19 vaccine.

This chain connects TRBV18 to TRBJ1-2; no definite D call. Germline V gene lookup returns CDR1 KGHSH and CDR2 LQKENI. V lost 6 bases and J lost 2, with 10 bases in between. This CDR3 has 13 amino acids. The CDR3 sequence is CASSPTDNYGYTF. CDR3 coding DNA: TGTGCCAGCTCGCCTACGGACAACTATGGCTACACCTTC.

V and J are TRBV7-2 and TRBJ2-2; 7 bases align to TRBD2. There are 15 residues in the CDR3. In germline, CDR1 is SGHTA, CDR2 FQGNSA. J gave up 2 bases and V 5 bases, and 5 bases lay outside the gene matches. CDR3 nucleotide sequence: TGTGCCAGCAGCCATGGGGGGGGAAACACCGGGGAGCTGTTTTTT. It translates to CASSHGGGNTGELFF.

The J gene is TRBJ2-5, the V gene TRBV5-1; possible D gene TRBD2, 6 bases. Between the trimmed V and J ends, which lost 4 bases and 5 bases, there was a span of 12 bases. Germline CDR1 and CDR2: SGHRS and YFSETQ. The CDR3 has 13 amino acids. In DNA form, the CDR3 reads TGCGCCAGCAGCATAGGACTAATGGAGACCCAGTACTTC. It specifies CASSIGLMETQYF.

This sequence joins TRBV5-1 and TRBJ1-4, with D possibly matching TRBD1 (5 bases). This CDR3 comprises 17 residues. Looked up from germline, CDR1 is SGHRS and CDR2 is YFSETQ. Trimming took off 4 bases at V and 4 bases at J, with 20 bases between the two ends. CDR3 loop: CASSIGRQGPDNEKLFF. Written as DNA, the CDR3 is TGCGCCAGCAGCATTGGCCGGCAGGGCCCCGATAATGAAAAACTGTTTTTT.

CDR3 residues: CASSPASSANTGELFF. In DNA, the CDR3 is TGCGCCAGCAGCCCGGCCTCCAGCGCGAACACCGGGGAGCTGTTTTTT. V and J are TRBV5-1 and TRBJ2-2; D gene uncertain. V lost 4 bases and J lost 0, with 13 bases in between. Germline CDR1 is SGHRS and CDR2 is YFSETQ. The CDR3 spans 16 residues.

The CDR3 protein is CASSFYEMNTEAFF. The DNA of the CDR3 is TGTGCCAGCAGCTTCTATGAGATGAACACTGAAGCTTTCTTT. The rearrangement links TRBV7-9 to TRBJ1-1, with D unclear. This CDR3 is built from 14 residues. Trimming took 3 bases from V and 0 from J, leaving 8 bases between them. Germline V gene sequence: CDR1 SEHNR, CDR2 FQNEAQ (reference sequence).

V gene TRBV24-1 combines with J gene TRBJ2-1; 9 nucleotides line up with TRBD2. After removal of 6 bases from V and 7 bases from J, the junction contained 9 bases not matched to a gene. This CDR3 is built from 15 residues. CDR1 is KGHDR, CDR2 SFDVKD, per germline. CDR3 region: CATSPDSGGRNEQFF. CDR3 DNA sequence: TGTGCCACCAGTCCAGACAGCGGGGGGAGGAATGAGCAGTTCTTC.

The chain employs TRBV12-5 and TRBJ2-2, with D unresolved. Trimming cost V 7 bases and J 1 base, with 10 bases left between them. The CDR3 has 14 amino acids. Looked up from germline, CDR1 is LGHNT and CDR2 is FRNRAP. In DNA, the CDR3 is TGTGCTAGTGAAGGAAGGGAGAACACCGGGGAGCTGTTTTTT. Translating gives CASEGRENTGELFF.

This chain links TRBV29-1 with TRBJ2-1; D not resolved. The CDR3 is made up of 14 amino acids. The germline gives CDR1 SQVTM, CDR2 ANQGSEA. Trimming stripped 4 bases from V and 0 bases from J, with 10 bases between. As DNA, the CDR3 is TGCAGCGTTGTACGCCCGAGCTCCTACAATGAGCAGTTCTTC. Its protein is CSVVRPSSYNEQFF.

Only a few counts were recorded for this clone. V gene TRBV18 combines with J gene TRBJ1-2, with D unresolved. The CDR3 contains 13 residues. V lost 5 bases and J 4 bases, leaving 11 bases between the germline ends. From germline, CDR1 is KGHSH and CDR2 LQKENI. CDR3 sequence reads: CASSGSNFYGYTF. DNA for the CDR3: TGTGCCAGCTCAGGTTCCAACTTCTATGGCTACACCTTC. Variable domain in full (rest from reference TRBV18 and TRBJ1-2): NAGVMQNPRHLVRRRGQEARLRCSPMKGHSHVYWYRQLPEEGLKFMVYLQKENIIDESGMPKERFSAEFPKEGPSILRIQQVVRGDSAAYFCASSGSNFYGYTFGSGTRLTVV.

The gene calls are TRBV3-1 (or the pseudogene TRBV3-2) and TRBJ2-2, with D possibly called TRBD1 or TRBD2 (6 bases each). The CDR3 spans 16 residues. Germline CDR1 LGHDT, CDR2 YNNKEL (reference sequence). Trimming stripped 4 bases from V and 1 base from J, with 13 bases between. CDR3 sequence reads: CASSLHGGGNTGELFF. The CDR3 DNA is TGTGCCAGCAGCCTACACGGAGGGGGGAACACCGGGGAGCTGTTTTTT.

This clone was observed a few times. The chain combines TRBV5-1 with TRBJ1-1, with D uncertain. The germline V gene has CDR1 SGHRS and CDR2 YFSETQ. Trimming left V 4 bases short and J 2 bases short, with 3 bases between. This CDR3 is built from 11 residues. The CDR3 loop is CASSENTEAFF. The CDR3 coding sequence is TGCGCCAGCAGCGAAAACACTGAAGCTTTCTTT.

The chain combines TRBV24-1 with TRBJ2-6; perhaps TRBD1 as D (6 bases). V dropped 3 bases and J dropped 1 base, with 9 bases sitting between them. The CDR3 length is 16 residues. Germline-derived CDR1 and CDR2 are KGHDR and SFDVKD. The CDR3 nucleotides read TGTGCCACCAGTGATGAAACAGGGTCTGGGGCCAACGTCCTGACTTTC. As protein: CATSDETGSGANVLTF.

J is TRBJ1-6 and V is TRBV28; the D gene is possibly TRBD1 (5 bases). With 7 bases removed from V and 1 base from J, the gap between germline ends came to 14 bases. The CDR3 has 16 amino acids. Per germline, CDR1 MDHEN and CDR2 SYDVKM. The CDR3 DNA sequence: TGTGCCAGCAAAAGACAGTCATCTTCCTATAATTCACCCCTCCACTTT. Its translation is CASKRQSSSYNSPLHF.

The chain is built from TRBV9 and TRBJ2-5; D may be TRBD1 (5 bases). Trimming pared 4 bases from V and 1 base from J, leaving 17 bases between. The CDR3 covers 16 residues. The germline V gene encodes CDR1 SGDLS and CDR2 YYNGEE. CDR3 nucleotides: TGTGCCAGCAGCCCCAACGCCGGACACAGCCAAGAGACCCAGTACTTC. This encodes CASSPNAGHSQETQYF.

V usage is TRBV24-1 and J usage is TRBJ2-1; the D call may be TRBD1 or TRBD2 (5 bases each). V was pared by 4 bases and J by 8 bases, with 17 bases between. CDR1 KGHDR and CDR2 SFDVKD come from the germline V gene. The CDR3 covers 15 residues. The CDR3 bases are TGTGCCACCAGTGACCCCGGGACGACCGGCGATGAGCAGTTCTTC. Translation: CATSDPGTTGDEQFF.

The genes are TRBV9 and TRBJ2-1; D possibly matches TRBD1 or TRBD2 (5 bases each). Looked up from germline, CDR1 is SGDLS and CDR2 is YYNGEE. V lost 0 bases and J 8 bases, leaving 12 bases between the germline ends. The CDR3 spans 14 residues. The DNA of the CDR3 is TGTGCCAGCAGCGTAGATCTGGGACGGGATGAGCAGTTCTTC. Its translation: CASSVDLGRDEQFF. Combining the CDR3 with reference TRBV9 and TRBJ2-1 gives the whole variable domain DSGVTQTPKHLITATGQRVTLRCSPRSGDLSVYWYQQSLDQGLQFLIQYYNGEERAKGNILERFSAQQFPDLHSELNLSSLELGDSALYFCASSVDLGRDEQFFGPGTRLTVL.

This rearrangement joins TRBV14 to TRBJ1-1, with unresolved D. Per germline, CDR1 SGHDN and CDR2 FVKESK. This CDR3 contains 15 residues. V lost 0 bases and J 11 bases, leaving 19 bases between the germline ends. The CDR3: CASSQDRLRRLDAFF. DNA of the CDR3: TGTGCCAGCAGCCAAGATCGGCTGAGGAGGCTCGACGCTTTCTTT.

The chain carries TRBV5-1 and TRBJ1-2; TRBD1 matches 7 bases. CDR3 size: 16 residues. Germline V gene data show CDR1 as SGHRS and CDR2 as YFSETQ. Losses at the gene ends were 0 bases for V and 5 bases for J; bases not matched to a gene: 10. CDR3 nucleotides: TGCGCCAGCAGCTTGGGGGCCCCGGCAGGGGGGTATGGCTACACCTTC. Amino acid sequence: CASSLGAPAGGYGYTF.